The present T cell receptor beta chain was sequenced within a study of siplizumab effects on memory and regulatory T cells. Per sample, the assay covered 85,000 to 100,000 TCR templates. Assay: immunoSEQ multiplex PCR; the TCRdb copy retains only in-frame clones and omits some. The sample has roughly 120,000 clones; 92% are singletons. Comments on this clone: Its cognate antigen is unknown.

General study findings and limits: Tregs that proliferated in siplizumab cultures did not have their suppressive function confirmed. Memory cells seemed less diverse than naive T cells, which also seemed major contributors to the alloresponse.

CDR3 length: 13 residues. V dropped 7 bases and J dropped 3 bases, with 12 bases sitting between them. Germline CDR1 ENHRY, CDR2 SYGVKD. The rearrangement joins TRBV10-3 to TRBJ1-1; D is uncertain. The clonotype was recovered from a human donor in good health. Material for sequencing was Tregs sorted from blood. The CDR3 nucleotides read TGTGCCATCAAGAACCCTGGGGACACTGAAGCTTTCTTT. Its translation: CAIKNPGDTEAFF.